These 23 T cell receptor beta chains were all obtained from the same sample, sequenced in a study of spatial heterogeneity in lung cancer. Documented time point: blood at routine non-recurrence follow-up after resection. TCRdb re-analysed the 5' RACE reads in MiXCR, keeping a single row per CDR3 protein. The profile shows over 40,000 distinct CDR3 sequences, about 12% of them singletons. The sequencing here drew on PBMCs, taken at follow-up. These receptors were collected from a male donor with early-stage non-small cell lung cancer.

This clonotype was found many times. V gene TRBV10-2 combines with J gene TRBJ1-1; D gene ambiguous. This CDR3 is 17 amino acids long. With 6 bases removed from V and 1 base from J, the gap between germline ends came to 21 bases. Germline CDR1 is WSHSY and CDR2 is SAAADI. CDR3 nucleotides: TGCGCCAGCAGCCCGATCCCCTTATCCCCCGAGAACACTGAAGCTTTCTTT. Encoded protein: CASSPIPLSPENTEAFF.

The chain is built from TRBV27 and TRBJ1-2; weak D call: TRBD1 (6 bases). The germline V and J ends were trimmed by 2 bases and 3 bases, with 19 bases remaining between them. The CDR3 is 17 amino acids. CDR1 is MNHEY and CDR2 is SMNVEV in the germline V gene (reference sequence). CDR3 sequence (DNA): TGTGCCAGCAGTTTAAGTTACGTCGGGGGCGCGGACTATGGCTACACCTTC. Its translation: CASSLSYVGGADYGYTF.

The table lists this clonotype with many counts. This rearrangement joins TRBV6-2 or TRBV6-3 to TRBJ2-7; 8 nucleotides agree with TRBD2. After removal of 2 bases from V and 2 bases from J, the junction contained 20 bases not matched to a gene. The germline V gene encodes CDR1 MNHEY and CDR2 SVGEGT. This CDR3 is 20 amino acids long. CDR3 sequence reads: CASSYTTLTSPSGRTYEQYF. CDR3 in DNA: TGTGCCAGCAGTTACACAACGTTGACCAGCCCTAGCGGGCGAACCTACGAGCAGTACTTC.

This chain connects TRBV20-1 to TRBJ2-7; D ambiguous. The germline gives CDR1 DFQATT, CDR2 SNEGSKA (reference sequence). Trimming removed 0 bases at V and 0 bases at J, with 12 bases between. The CDR3 covers 15 residues. The DNA of the CDR3 is TGCAGTGCTAGAGATGTAGGAGTGAGCTCCTACGAGCAGTACTTC. Protein: CSARDVGVSSYEQYF.

The rearrangement uses TRBV12-3 or TRBV12-4 and TRBJ2-3; D call uncertain. This CDR3 comprises 11 residues. V was pared by 8 bases and J by 6 bases, with 9 bases between. The CDR3 sequence is CASRSRDTQYF. CDR3 nucleotide sequence: TGTGCCAGCCGGTCCCGGGATACGCAGTATTTT.

The chain recombines TRBV7-9 with TRBJ1-5; D not resolved. The CDR3 is 12 residues long. The germline V gene has CDR1 SEHNR and CDR2 FQNEAQ (reference sequence). Trimming pared 4 bases from V and 6 bases from J, leaving 7 bases between. CDR3 loop: CASSSPRQPQHF. Here the CDR3 DNA reads TGTGCCAGCAGCTCTCCTCGTCAGCCCCAGCATTTT.

This chain joins TRBV6-2 or TRBV6-3 and TRBJ2-1; D is ambiguous. Germline assignment: CDR1 MNHEY and CDR2 SVGEGT. This CDR3 region has 12 residues. V lost 7 bases to trimming and J lost 8 bases, with 12 bases between them. The CDR3, as DNA: TGTGCCAGCACCCATGGTTCCGATGAGCAGTTCTTC. Amino acid sequence: CASTHGSDEQFF.

This chain joins TRBV19 and TRBJ2-1, with D possibly TRBD2 on 6 matching bases. With 5 bases removed from V and 7 bases from J, the gap between germline ends came to 12 bases. This CDR3 is built from 13 residues. Germline V gives CDR1 LNHDA, CDR2 SQIVND (reference sequence). As DNA, the CDR3 is TGTGCCAGTAGTCCCAGGAGGGCGAATGAGCAGTTCTTC. This translates into CASSPRRANEQFF.

This clonotype was recorded a few times. This chain connects TRBV6-2 or TRBV6-3 to TRBJ1-4, with D hard to call. The CDR3 is 15 amino acids. Between the trimmed V and J ends, which lost 2 bases and 0 bases, there was a span of 7 bases. Looked up from germline, CDR1 is MNHEY and CDR2 is SVGEGT. In DNA, the CDR3 is TGTGCCAGCAGTTACGAGAAGACAACTAATGAAAAACTGTTTTTT. It specifies CASSYEKTTNEKLFF.

This clonotype was seen many times. This chain uses TRBV20-1 with TRBJ1-2; the D gene is possibly TRBD1 (6 bases). The CDR3 consists of 14 residues. V lost 6 bases and J 0 bases, leaving 14 bases between the germline ends. The germline CDR1 and CDR2 sequences are DFQATT and SNEGSKA (reference sequence). The CDR3 nucleotides are TGCAGTGCACCGCCACAGGGAGCTAACTATGGCTACACCTTC. Amino acid sequence: CSAPPQGANYGYTF.

This clonotype was found a few times. The V call is TRBV7-2, the J call TRBJ1-3, with unresolved D. CDR1 SGHTA and CDR2 FQGNSA come from the germline V gene. The CDR3 is 14 residues long. Trimming took 1 base from V and 4 from J, leaving 8 bases between them. CDR3 in amino acids: CASSLDRSGNTIYF. The CDR3 DNA sequence: TGTGCCAGCAGCTTAGACAGATCGGGAAACACCATATATTTT.

This clonotype was seen ten or more times. The rearrangement joins TRBV12-3 or TRBV12-4 to TRBJ2-7; no reliable D call. This CDR3 has 14 amino acids. V gave up 3 bases and J gave up 2 bases, with 11 bases separating them. The CDR3 here is CASSFRHRTYEQYF. CDR3 in DNA: TGTGCCAGCAGTTTTCGGCACCGAACCTACGAGCAGTACTTC.

This clonotype came up many times. The V call is TRBV12-3 or TRBV12-4, the J call TRBJ1-2; a weak D match, TRBD1 (5 bases). The CDR3 runs to 14 residues. V lost 5 bases, J lost 4 bases, and 14 bases lay in between. The CDR3: CASSPRTGGYGYTF. The CDR3, as DNA: TGTGCCAGCAGTCCCAGGACCGGGGGCTATGGCTACACCTTC.

This clonotype came up a few times. The genes are TRBV10-3 and TRBJ2-2; tentatively, D is TRBD2 (5 bases). The CDR3 totals 13 residues. Trimming took off 6 bases at V and 7 bases at J, with 12 bases between the two ends. The germline CDR1 and CDR2 sequences are ENHRY and SYGVKD. The CDR3: CAIRPRVDGELFF. In DNA form, the CDR3 reads TGTGCCATCAGACCGAGGGTAGACGGGGAGCTGTTTTTT.

This chain's CDR3 is CASSSSIQREGSRDNEQFF. CDR3 sequence (DNA): TGTGCCAGCAGCTCCTCTATCCAGCGGGAGGGGTCCCGAGACAATGAGCAGTTCTTC. The gene calls are TRBV7-9 and TRBJ2-1, with 10 bases lining up with TRBD2. The germline CDR1 and CDR2 sequences are SEHNR and FQNEAQ (reference sequence). The CDR3 totals 19 residues. With V trimmed by 4 bases and J by 5 bases, 17 bases remained unmatched.

The CDR3 DNA reads TGTGCCACCAGAGGACAGGGGGAGAATGAGCAGTTCTTC. Its translation: CATRGQGENEQFF. The rearrangement uses TRBV24-1 and TRBJ2-1; 10 bases align to TRBD1. The trim removed 7 bases at V and 7 bases at J, leaving 3 bases unmatched. From germline, CDR1 is KGHDR and CDR2 SFDVKD. The CDR3 loop spans 13 amino acids.

This clonotype occurred many times. The chain has TRBV6-5 and TRBJ2-3, with D maybe TRBD2 (5 bases). The V end lost 3 bases, the J end lost 6 bases, and 16 bases lay between the germline ends. The germline V gene has CDR1 MNHEY and CDR2 SVGAGI. The CDR3 has 15 amino acids. The CDR3 DNA reads TGTGCCAGCAGTTATCGGACTGCCAAAGGGGATACGCAGTATTTT. It translates to CASSYRTAKGDTQYF.

This clonotype was detected a few times. V is TRBV9 and J is TRBJ2-2; D is possibly TRBD2 (5 bases). V lost 0 bases to trimming and J lost 6 bases, with 9 bases between them. The germline V gene has CDR1 SGDLS and CDR2 YYNGEE. The CDR3 is 14 residues long. The DNA of the CDR3 is TGTGCCAGCAGCGTAGGGGCGGGCCCCGGGGAGCTGTTTTTT. It translates to CASSVGAGPGELFF.

This clonotype was counted at least ten times. V is TRBV4-3 and J is TRBJ2-2; 9 bases map to TRBD2. Germline loops: CDR1 LGHNA, CDR2 YSLEER. With 2 bases clipped from V and 0 bases from J, the junction kept 4 bases outside the gene matches. CDR3 length: 17 residues. CDR3 sequence: CASSQLTSGTNTGELFF. The CDR3 bases are TGCGCCAGCAGCCAATTGACTAGCGGAACGAACACCGGGGAGCTGTTTTTT.

The J gene is TRBJ2-7, the V gene TRBV5-4; 10 nucleotides agree with TRBD1. The V and J ends lost 0 bases and 5 bases, in that order; junction bases with no gene match: 2. The germline V gene encodes CDR1 SGHNT and CDR2 YYREEE (reference sequence). The CDR3 totals 14 residues. CDR3 sequence: CASSLDGTGDEQYF. The CDR3 nucleotides are TGTGCCAGCAGCTTGGACGGGACAGGGGACGAGCAGTACTTC.

The rearrangement joins TRBV3-1 to TRBJ1-6; unclear D gene. The CDR3 consists of 12 residues. V was shortened by 4 bases and J by 12 bases, with 10 bases between the two germline ends. Germline CDR1 is LGHDT and CDR2 is YNNKEL (reference sequence). The CDR3 region has the DNA TGTGCCAGCAGCCTGACCCGCGGACCCCTCCACTTT. It encodes CASSLTRGPLHF.

The chain joins TRBV5-4 to TRBJ2-7, with D possibly being TRBD2 (6 bases). V was cut by 4 bases and J by 0 bases, with 11 bases left in between. The CDR3 spans 14 residues. The germline V gene encodes CDR1 SGHNT and CDR2 YYREEE (reference sequence). The CDR3 nucleotides read TGTGCCAGCAGCCCCCAGGAGGGCTCCTACGAGCAGTACTTC. It yields the protein CASSPQEGSYEQYF.

At least ten counts were recorded for this clonotype. The rearrangement joins TRBV25-1 to TRBJ1-5; no firm D call. V shed 4 bases and J shed 4 bases, with 5 bases lying between them. This CDR3 is 12 amino acids long. In germline, CDR1 is MGHDK, CDR2 SYGVNS. CDR3: CASSGPNQPQHF. The CDR3 DNA sequence: TGTGCCAGCAGTGGCCCTAATCAGCCCCAGCATTTT.